A selection of T cell receptor beta chains follows, all from one sample in a study of blood T cell repertoires in COVID-19. Sequencing used immunoSEQ multiplex PCR; TCRdb keeps in-frame clones, though not all of them. The repertoire holds under 200,000 clones, with 88% as singletons. The sample consisted of peripheral blood. The receptor source for this set is a man in his forties or fifties with active or convalescent COVID-19. Each CDR3 is given with its conserved first and last residue. The D gene is left open where the match is weak. Clone sizes are given selectively: once, few, many, or a class where the clone is expanded.

D: TRBD2; J: TRBJ2-3; V: TRBV28; size: once; CDR3: CASSPPSGGADTQYF; DNA: TGTGCCAGCAGTCCCCCATCCGGGGGGGCAGATACGCAGTATTTT
D: -; J: TRBJ2-5; V: TRBV5-1; size: -; CDR3: CASSLAQTPERTQYF; DNA: TGCGCCAGCAGCTTGGCCCAAACTCCCGAACGGACCCAGTACTTC
D: -; J: TRBJ1-2; V: TRBV4-3; size: -; CDR3: CASSQDAGYGYTF; DNA: TGCGCCAGCAGCCAAGACGCGGGGTATGGCTACACCTTC
D: -; J: TRBJ1-5; V: TRBV7-9; size: -; CDR3: CASSPRGGGNQPQHF; DNA: TGTGCCAGCAGCCCCCGTGGGGGGGGCAATCAGCCCCAGCATTTT
D: -; J: TRBJ2-5; V: TRBV5-1; size: -; CDR3: CASSLDGGTQYF; DNA: TGCGCCAGCAGCTTGGACGGGGGGACCCAGTACTTC
D: -; J: TRBJ2-3; V: TRBV18; size: -; CDR3: CASSPPSADTQYF; DNA: TGTGCCAGCTCACCACCTAGTGCAGATACGCAGTATTTT
D: -; J: TRBJ1-6; V: TRBV28; size: -; CDR3: CASRGSYPGLSNSPLHF; DNA: TGTGCCAGCAGGGGGAGTTATCCGGGACTCAGCAATTCACCCCTCCACTTT
D: TRBD1; J: TRBJ1-2; V: TRBV5-6; size: once; CDR3: CASSLAAIQGFNYGYTF; DNA: TGTGCCAGCAGCTTGGCCGCTATACAGGGGTTTAACTATGGCTACACCTTC
D: -; J: TRBJ2-7; V: TRBV6-2/TRBV6-3; size: -; CDR3: CASSSRTWVVAEEQYF; DNA: TGTGCCAGCAGTTCTAGGACATGGGTGGTTGCGGAAGAGCAGTACTTC
D: -; J: TRBJ2-7; V: TRBV29-1; size: -; CDR3: CSVERSGYEQYF; DNA: TGCAGCGTTGAACGGTCGGGCTACGAGCAGTACTTC
D: -; J: TRBJ1-2; V: TRBV7-2; size: -; CDR3: CASSPNRVGHCTF; DNA: TGTGCCAGCAGCCCTAACAGGGTAGGGCATTGCACCTTC
D: -; J: TRBJ1-3; V: TRBV28; size: -; CDR3: CASSLSYAPPRGNTIYF; DNA: TGTGCCAGCAGTTTATCCTACGCCCCGCCCCGTGGAAACACCATATATTTT
D: -; J: TRBJ2-7; V: TRBV7-2; size: -; CDR3: CASSWKVASSYEQYF; DNA: TGTGCCAGCAGCTGGAAGGTAGCGAGCTCCTACGAGCAGTACTTC
D: TRBD2; J: TRBJ2-3; V: TRBV27; size: -; CDR3: CASKKQGLAGVDTQYF; DNA: TGTGCCAGTAAAAAACAGGGACTAGCGGGAGTAGATACGCAGTATTTT
D: TRBD2; J: TRBJ2-1; V: TRBV7-6; size: -; CDR3: CASSLVTSGGSYNEQFF; DNA: TGTGCCAGCAGCTTAGTGACTAGCGGGGGCTCCTACAATGAGCAGTTCTTC
D: -; J: TRBJ1-1; V: TRBV2; size: -; CDR3: CASSHSRVGNTEAFF; DNA: TGTGCCAGCAGTCATTCCAGGGTTGGGAACACTGAAGCTTTCTTT
D: -; J: TRBJ1-5; V: TRBV12-3/TRBV12-4; size: -; CDR3: CASSPVGGPQHF; DNA: TGTGCCAGCAGCCCAGTAGGGGGGCCCCAGCATTTT
D: TRBD1; J: TRBJ2-4; V: TRBV11-3; size: -; CDR3: CASSQGDKNIQYF; DNA: TGTGCCAGCAGCCAGGGGGACAAAAACATTCAGTACTTC
D: -; J: TRBJ2-2; V: TRBV6-5; size: -; CDR3: CASSYSSTGELFF; DNA: TGTGCCAGCAGTTACTCTAGCACCGGGGAGCTGTTTTTT
D: -; J: TRBJ2-2; V: TRBV10-3; size: -; CDR3: CAIARGAGELFF; DNA: TGTGCCATCGCCAGGGGGGCCGGGGAGCTGTTTTTT
D: -; J: TRBJ2-3; V: TRBV12-5; size: -; CDR3: CASGLVHGLVDTQYF; DNA: TGTGCTAGTGGTTTGGTACATGGGCTGGTGGATACGCAGTATTTT
D: TRBD1; J: TRBJ2-5; V: TRBV6-5; size: -; CDR3: CASRTQGAVRETQYF; DNA: TGTGCCAGCAGAACCCAGGGGGCGGTTAGAGAGACCCAGTACTTC
D: -; J: TRBJ1-1; V: TRBV27; size: few; CDR3: CASRFLGGAVTEAFF; DNA: TGTGCCAGCAGGTTCCTGGGAGGGGCCGTCACTGAAGCTTTCTTT
D: TRBD1; J: TRBJ2-7; V: TRBV6-1; size: -; CDR3: CASSEADRVRGFF; DNA: TGTGCCAGCAGTGAAGCGGACAGGGTTAGAGGTTTTTTC
D: -; J: TRBJ1-4; V: TRBV5-1; size: -; CDR3: CASRAGLRSNEKLFF; DNA: TGCGCCAGCAGGGCAGGGTTGAGGAGTAATGAAAAACTGTTTTTT
D: -; J: TRBJ1-1; V: TRBV6-5; size: -; CDR3: CASSYSRLNTEAFF; DNA: TGTGCCAGCAGTTACTCCAGGCTGAACACTGAAGCTTTCTTT
D: TRBD2; J: TRBJ2-7; V: TRBV19; size: once; CDR3: CASSGRGDYEQYF; DNA: TGTGCCAGTAGTGGACGGGGGGACTACGAGCAGTACTTC
D: -; J: TRBJ1-1; V: TRBV19; size: -; CDR3: CASSNQGTPLVAFF; DNA: TGTGCCAGTAGTAACCAGGGGACGCCCCTCGTAGCTTTCTTT